One and the same sample provided the 19 T cell receptor beta chains below, sequenced in a study of blood T cell repertoires in COVID-19 (dated by TCRdb to about 2020). The method was the immunoSEQ multiplex PCR assay. In TCRdb, the immuneACCESS table is reduced to in-frame sequences with V and J assigned. These tables do not hold every clone; where another copy was compared, an unresolved V gene accounts for under half, and the others remain unexplained. For this sample the table gives about 200,000 clones, of which about four fifths were detected only once. Of the sample, roughly 10% is held by the ten largest clones. Sequencing was carried out using PBMCs or T cells enriched from blood (not recorded which). Receptors were obtained from a man in his forties who had recovered from COVID-19.

V gene TRBV30 combines with J gene TRBJ1-2; D is unresolved. CDR1 is GTSNPN, CDR2 SVGIG, per germline (reference sequence). With 5 bases removed from V and 5 bases from J, the gap between germline ends came to 21 bases. The CDR3 consists of 15 residues. The CDR3 loop reads CAWDATGGFGYGYTF. As DNA, the CDR3 is TGTGCCTGGGACGCTACCGGAGGATTTGGGTATGGCTACACCTTC.

The rearrangement uses TRBV5-1 and TRBJ2-7, with D hard to call. V was pared by 4 bases and J by 5 bases, with 16 bases between. CDR3 length: 14 amino acids. The germline CDR1 and CDR2 sequences are SGHRS and YFSETQ. The CDR3 reads CASSILSKRDEQYF. In DNA form, the CDR3 reads TGCGCCAGCAGCATACTGTCTAAAAGAGACGAGCAGTACTTC.

This clone was counted once. The chain combines TRBV27 with TRBJ2-5, with D possibly matching TRBD1 (5 bases). Germline CDR1 and CDR2: MNHEY and SMNVEV (reference sequence). The CDR3 sequence is 14 residues long. Deletions cut 3 bases from V and 1 base from J, with 9 bases between. The CDR3 DNA reads TGTGCCAGCAGTTTTGACAGATTCCAAGAGACCCAGTACTTC. Protein sequence: CASSFDRFQETQYF.

This clone was seen just once. The rearrangement joins TRBV6-5 to TRBJ2-1; 9 bases agree with TRBD1. The CDR3 spans 15 residues. The J segment lost 3 bases and the V segment lost 6 bases, leaving 6 bases of the junction unmatched. In germline, CDR1 is MNHEY, CDR2 SVGAGI. CDR3 nucleotides: TGTGCCAGCAGGACCGGGACAGGGATCTACAATGAGCAGTTCTTC. Protein product: CASRTGTGIYNEQFF.

The chain carries TRBV5-4 and TRBJ1-2, with 9 bases that match TRBD1. The junction had 2 bases not matched to a gene; V was cut back by 2 bases and J by 3 bases. This CDR3 is built from 14 residues. Looked up from germline, CDR1 is SGHNT and CDR2 is YYREEE (reference sequence). CDR3 protein: CASSFGDRDYGYTF. The CDR3 region has the DNA TGTGCCAGCAGCTTCGGGGACAGGGACTATGGCTACACCTTC.

This chain joins TRBV11-2 and TRBJ2-2, with 8 nucleotides matching TRBD2. V gave up 5 bases and J gave up 3 bases; unmatched junction bases: 11. From germline, CDR1 is SGHAT and CDR2 FQNNGV. This CDR3 has 17 amino acids. The CDR3 DNA is TGTGCCAGCAGCCGTAAACTCACGGGACTAGACACCGGGGAGCTGTTTTTT. Its protein is CASSRKLTGLDTGELFF.

V gene TRBV20-1 combines with J gene TRBJ1-2, with D perhaps matching TRBD1 (6 bases). Germline V gene sequence: CDR1 DFQATT, CDR2 SNEGSKA (reference sequence). The CDR3 spans 10 residues. Trimming shortened V by 6 bases and J by 6 bases, and 8 bases separated the two germline ends. The CDR3: CSATGHGYTF. CDR3 in DNA: TGCAGTGCGACAGGCCATGGCTACACCTTC.

The chain joins TRBV9 to TRBJ2-4, with D tentatively TRBD2 (7 bases). V was cut by 0 bases and J by 12 bases, with 19 bases left in between. This CDR3 spans 15 amino acids. Germline CDR1 is SGDLS and CDR2 is YYNGEE. In nucleotides, the CDR3 is TGTGCCAGCAGCGTAGGGGGGGGCGCCCGGTCGACTCAGTACTTC. Its translation is CASSVGGGARSTQYF.

The chain combines TRBV18 with TRBJ1-1; a possible D gene is TRBD1 (6 bases). The V end was cut by 0 bases, the J end by 1 base, with 9 bases between. CDR3 length: 15 amino acids. Germline CDR1 reads KGHSH; CDR2 reads LQKENI. In nucleotides, the CDR3 is TGTGCCAGCTCACCACCGGGGGCACCGAACACTGAAGCTTTCTTT. Translation: CASSPPGAPNTEAFF.

The rearrangement uses TRBV27 and TRBJ2-5; 12 nucleotides match TRBD2. The CDR3 runs 15 residues. Germline trimming cut 3 bases from V and 4 bases from J; bases unmatched to any gene: 3. The V gene's germline CDR1 is MNHEY and CDR2 SMNVEV (reference sequence). The CDR3 spells CASSFLAGGGETQYF. The CDR3 bases are TGTGCCAGCAGTTTTCTAGCGGGAGGGGGAGAGACCCAGTACTTC.

The chain employs TRBV7-9 and TRBJ2-7, with TRBD2 as a possible D gene (5 bases). The CDR3 length is 15 residues. The V gene's germline CDR1 is SEHNR and CDR2 FQNEAQ (reference sequence). Trimming took 4 bases from V and 0 from J, leaving 13 bases between them. DNA for the CDR3: TGTGCCAGCAGCTCCACCGACTACATCTCCTACGAGCAGTACTTC. As protein: CASSSTDYISYEQYF.

The chain uses TRBV6-5 and TRBJ2-2; 10 bases match TRBD1. V was clipped by 7 bases and J by 3 bases; unmatched bases: 2. Looked up from germline, CDR1 is MNHEY and CDR2 is SVGAGI. The CDR3 length is 14 residues. As DNA, the CDR3 is TGTGCCAGCACCGGGACAGGGGACACCGGGGAGCTGTTTTTT. Translating gives CASTGTGDTGELFF.

The chain links TRBV27 to TRBJ2-7; D call uncertain. Trimming took 0 bases from V and 0 from J, leaving 6 bases between them. Germline V gene sequence: CDR1 MNHEY, CDR2 SMNVEV (reference sequence). The CDR3 has 14 residues. The CDR3 spells CASSLSSGSYEQYF. The DNA for the CDR3 is TGTGCCAGCAGTTTATCATCAGGCTCCTACGAGCAGTACTTC.

The chain combines TRBV11-2 with TRBJ1-5, with D unclear. The CDR3 sequence is 13 residues long. Trimming shortened V by 4 bases and J by 4 bases, and 8 bases separated the two germline ends. The germline V gene encodes CDR1 SGHAT and CDR2 FQNNGV. The DNA for the CDR3 is TGTGCCAGCAGCTCGCGGGGAAATCAGCCCCAGCATTTT. As protein: CASSSRGNQPQHF.

V gene TRBV6-2 or TRBV6-3 combines with J gene TRBJ1-5, with TRBD1 matching 9 bases. V dropped 2 bases and J dropped 4; count of bases not matched to a gene: 3. Germline values: CDR1 MNHEY, CDR2 SVGEGT. The CDR3 has 15 amino acids. The CDR3 sequence is CASSYLGQGNQPQHF. The CDR3, as DNA: TGTGCCAGCAGTTACCTGGGACAGGGAAATCAGCCCCAGCATTTT.

The chain links TRBV25-1 to TRBJ1-3; TRBD1 matches 7 bases. Germline values: CDR1 MGHDK, CDR2 SYGVNS. V lost 9 bases, J lost 0 bases, and 5 bases stayed unmatched. This CDR3 comprises 14 residues. CDR3 nucleotides: TGTGCCAGGCAGGGGGTTAGCTCTGGAAACACCATATATTTT. Residues: CARQGVSSGNTIYF.

V usage is TRBV2 and J usage is TRBJ1-1; D remains ambiguous. Germline CDR1 reads SNHLY; CDR2 reads FYNNEI. The ends were cut back, 2 bases at V and 2 bases at J, with 9 bases in the middle. The CDR3 is 14 residues long. For the CDR3, the DNA is TGTGCCAGCAGTGAATATAACAGAAACACTGAAGCTTTCTTT. Its translation is CASSEYNRNTEAFF.

This clone qualifies as medium-sized. The chain couples TRBV4-2 to TRBJ2-3; 9 bases map to TRBD2. CDR1 and CDR2 from the germline V gene are LGHNA and YNFKEQ. Unmatched junction bases numbered 5, after V lost 0 bases and J lost 4 bases. This CDR3 has 16 amino acids. The CDR3, as DNA: TGTGCCAGCAGCCAAGATCGGGCTAGCGGGGCAGATACGCAGTATTTT. Amino acids: CASSQDRASGADTQYF.

The rearrangement uses TRBV28 and TRBJ2-5, with TRBD2 identical over 12 bases. Germline values: CDR1 MDHEN, CDR2 SYDVKM. Trimming cost V 6 bases and J 5 bases; bases outside gene matches: 10. The CDR3 extends over 16 amino acids. The CDR3 loop is CASSPVGLAGRETQYF. The CDR3 DNA sequence: TGTGCCAGCAGCCCCGTAGGACTAGCGGGACGGGAGACCCAGTACTTC.